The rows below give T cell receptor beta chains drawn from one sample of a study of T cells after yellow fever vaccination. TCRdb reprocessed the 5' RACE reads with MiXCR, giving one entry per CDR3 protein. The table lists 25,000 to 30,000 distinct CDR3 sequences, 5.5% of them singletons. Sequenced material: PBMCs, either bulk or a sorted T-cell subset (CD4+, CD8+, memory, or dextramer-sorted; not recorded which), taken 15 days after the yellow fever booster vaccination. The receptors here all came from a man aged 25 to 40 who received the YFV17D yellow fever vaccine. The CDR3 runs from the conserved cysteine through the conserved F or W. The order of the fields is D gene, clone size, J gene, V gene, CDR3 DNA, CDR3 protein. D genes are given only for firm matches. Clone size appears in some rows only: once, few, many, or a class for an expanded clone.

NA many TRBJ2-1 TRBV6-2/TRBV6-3 TGTGCCAGCACCAAACTAGGGGGGGGCAATGAGCAGTTCTTC CASTKLGGGNEQFF
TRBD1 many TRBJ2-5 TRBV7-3 TGTGCCAGCAGCACAGGGGGCGCGGGTGGGGAGACCCAGTACTTC CASSTGGAGGETQYF
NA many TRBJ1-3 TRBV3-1 TGTGCCAGCAGCCCTGGGACGCCAAACACCATATATTTT CASSPGTPNTIYF
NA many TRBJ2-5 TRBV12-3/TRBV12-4 TGTGCCAGCAGTTTAGGTGGGGGAGAGACCCAGTACTTC CASSLGGGETQYF
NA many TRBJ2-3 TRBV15 TGTGCCACCAGCAGCCAAACCTCAAGCACAGATACGCAGTATTTT CATSSQTSSTDTQYF
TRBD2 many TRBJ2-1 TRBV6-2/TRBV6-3 TGTGCCAGCAGAAGCGGACTAGCGCCCTACAATGAGCAGTTCTTC CASRSGLAPYNEQFF
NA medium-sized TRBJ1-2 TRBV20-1 TGCAGTGCTAGAGATGCAACTAACTATGGCTACACCTTC CSARDATNYGYTF
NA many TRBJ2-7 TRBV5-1 TGCGCCAGCAGCTTGGGTCCGAGCTCCTACGAGCAGTACTTC CASSLGPSSYEQYF
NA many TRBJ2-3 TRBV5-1 TGCGCCAGCAGCTTGGCCCGGGCGGGGGCTGATACGCAGTATTTT CASSLARAGADTQYF
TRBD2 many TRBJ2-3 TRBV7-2 TGTGCCAGCAGCTCCTCGACTAGCGAAGGGCGTACGCAGTATTTT CASSSSTSEGRTQYF
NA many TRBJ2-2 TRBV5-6 TGTGCCAGCAGCTTGGATAGCGGACCCGGCACCGGGGAGCTGTTTTTT CASSLDSGPGTGELFF
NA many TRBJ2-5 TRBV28 TGTGCCAGCAGTCCCAACCAGTATTACTGGCAAGAGACCCAGTACTTC CASSPNQYYWQETQYF
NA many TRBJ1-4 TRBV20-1 TGCAGTGCTAGAGGGGGGACGGAGAATGAAAAACTGTTTTTT CSARGGTENEKLFF
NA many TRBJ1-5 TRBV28 TGTGCCAGCAGTTTGGGGGGGTTTGGTGGTCAGCCCCAGCATTTT CASSLGGFGGQPQHF
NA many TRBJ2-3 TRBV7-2 TGTGCCAGCAGCTGGGCCGCAGATACGCAGTATTTT CASSWAADTQYF
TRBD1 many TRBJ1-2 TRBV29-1 TGCAGCGCCCAGGGGGAAACGGGACAGCTGACTTATGGCTACACCTTC CSAQGETGQLTYGYTF
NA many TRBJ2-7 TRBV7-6 TGTGCCAGCAGCCGAGGGGCAGAGGTGTATGCCGAGCAGTACTTC CASSRGAEVYAEQYF
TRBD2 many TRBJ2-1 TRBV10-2 TGCGCCAGCAGAGTAGGGACTAGCGGGACCAGGGAGCAGTTCTTC CASRVGTSGTREQFF
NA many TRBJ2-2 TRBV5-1 TGCGCCAGCAGCTTGGACGACACCGGGGAGCTGTTTTTT CASSLDDTGELFF
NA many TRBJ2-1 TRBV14 TGTGCCAGCAGCTCCACGCAGGGTTACAATGAGCAGTTCTTC CASSSTQGYNEQFF
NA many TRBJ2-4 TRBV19 TGTGCCAGTAGTCTGGCTTTCCAAGCCAAAAACATTCAGTACTTC CASSLAFQAKNIQYF
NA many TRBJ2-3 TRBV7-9 TGTGCCAGCAGCTTAGGGCAGGGAGACACAGATACGCAGTATTTT CASSLGQGDTDTQYF
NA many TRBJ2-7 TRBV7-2 TGTGCCAGCAGTCCACAACAAGGGGGCTACGAGCAGTACTTC CASSPQQGGYEQYF
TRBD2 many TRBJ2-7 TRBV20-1 TGCAGTGCTAATTTACCGGGACTAGCGGCCTACGAGCAGTACTTC CSANLPGLAAYEQYF
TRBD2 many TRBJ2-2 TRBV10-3 TGTGCCATCAGTGTATACTCACCGAAGACTAGCGGGATGGGCGGGGAGCTGTTTTTT CAISVYSPKTSGMGGELFF
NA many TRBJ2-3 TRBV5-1 TGCGCCAGCAGCAGGGGGACACGGGCAGGCCAAGATACGCAGTATTTT CASSRGTRAGQDTQYF
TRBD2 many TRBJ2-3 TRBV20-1 TGCAGTGCCAGGACTAGCGGGAGTTCCTGGACAGATACGCAGTATTTT CSARTSGSSWTDTQYF
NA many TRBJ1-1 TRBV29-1 TGCAGCGTTGATAAGGGTAGGGACACTGAAGCTTTCTTT CSVDKGRDTEAFF
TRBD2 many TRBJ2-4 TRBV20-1 TGCAGTGCTAGAGATTTTCGGGGACTACAGTACTTC CSARDFRGLQYF
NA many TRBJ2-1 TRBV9 TGTGCCAGCAGCGTAGCCCCCTCTCCAAGCAATGAGCAGTTCTTC CASSVAPSPSNEQFF
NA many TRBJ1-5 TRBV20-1 TGCAGTGCTAGAGTAGGAGGACTTTATAGCAATCAGCCCCAGCATTTT CSARVGGLYSNQPQHF
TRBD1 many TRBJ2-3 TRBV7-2 TGTGCCAGCGTCGGAGGACAGGCCACAGATACGCAGTATTTT CASVGGQATDTQYF
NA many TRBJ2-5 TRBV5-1 TGCGCCAGCAGCTTGGGAGGAGCCTGGGAGACCCAGTACTTC CASSLGGAWETQYF
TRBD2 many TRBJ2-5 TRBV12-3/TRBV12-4 TGTGCCAGCAGCAGGACTAGCGGGAGTGGACAAGAGACCCAGTACTTC CASSRTSGSGQETQYF
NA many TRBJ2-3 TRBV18 TGTGCCAGCTCACCGAACACAGATACGCAGTATTTT CASSPNTDTQYF
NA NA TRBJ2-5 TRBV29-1 TGCAGCGTTCTTTATTGGGAGACCCAGTACTTC CSVLYWETQYF
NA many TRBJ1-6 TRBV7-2 TGTGCCAGCAGCTTAAAAGGGGACTCACCCCTCCACTTT CASSLKGDSPLHF
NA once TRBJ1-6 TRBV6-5 TGTGCCAGCAGTTCTCAAAATTTTGGCAATTCACCCCTCCACTTT CASSSQNFGNSPLHF
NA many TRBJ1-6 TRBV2 TGTGCCAGCAGTGCCCGGACAGCAAATTCACCCCTCCACTTT CASSARTANSPLHF
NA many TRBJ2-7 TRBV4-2 TGTGCCAGCAGCCAAGTGGGGGCAGCATACGAGCAGTACTTC CASSQVGAAYEQYF
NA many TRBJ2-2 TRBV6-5 TGTGCCAGCAGGACTGACACCGGGGAGCTGTTTTTT CASRTDTGELFF
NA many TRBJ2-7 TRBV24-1 TGTGCCACCAGTGATCAGGGCACCCACGAGCAGTACTTC CATSDQGTHEQYF
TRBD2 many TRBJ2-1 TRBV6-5 TGTGCCAGCAGTTACCCGAAGGTAGCGGGAGGGAGCTCCTACAATGAGCAGTTCTTC CASSYPKVAGGSSYNEQFF
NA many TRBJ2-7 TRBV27 TGTGCCAGCAGTTTGGGAGTTGGGGTCTCCTACGAGCAGTACTTC CASSLGVGVSYEQYF
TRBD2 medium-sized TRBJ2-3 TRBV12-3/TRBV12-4 TGTGCCAGCAGTCCCGAGGGTCGCGGGAGGAGCGGTGGTACGCAGTATTTT CASSPEGRGRSGGTQYF
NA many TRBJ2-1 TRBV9 TGTGCCAGCAGCGGAAGTGGAGGAGCCTACAATGAGCAGTTCTTC CASSGSGGAYNEQFF
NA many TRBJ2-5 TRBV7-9 TGTGCCAGCAGCCCCCCTCTACGGCTAGGAGAGACCCAGTACTTC CASSPPLRLGETQYF
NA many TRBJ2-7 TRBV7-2 TGTGCCAGCAGCTTCTACGGGATCCCGCCAGGCAACGAGCAGTACTTC CASSFYGIPPGNEQYF
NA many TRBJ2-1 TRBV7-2 TGTGCCAGCAGCCCCCGACGTTCAAGCTCCTACAATGAGCAGTTCTTC CASSPRRSSSYNEQFF
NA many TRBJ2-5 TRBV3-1 TGTGCCAGCACCGCGTCTGGGACCCAGTACTTC CASTASGTQYF
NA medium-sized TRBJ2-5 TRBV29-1 TGCAGCGTTCGACCAGGGGTGGGAGAGACCCAGTACTTC CSVRPGVGETQYF
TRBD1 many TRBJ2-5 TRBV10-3 TGTGCCATCTCCGGACAGGGCGATGTGGAGACCCAGTACTTC CAISGQGDVETQYF
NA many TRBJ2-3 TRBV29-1 TGCAGCGTTGATCTGGGTTTGGGCACAGATACGCAGTATTTT CSVDLGLGTDTQYF
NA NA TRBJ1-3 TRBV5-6 TGTGCCACTTCACAGGGACGGGGAAACACCATATATTTT CATSQGRGNTIYF
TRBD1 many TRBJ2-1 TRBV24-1 TGTGCCACCAGTGAGACCGGGACAGGGTTCGATGAGCAGTTCTTC CATSETGTGFDEQFF